This entry concerns a single T cell receptor (beta chain). What it binds is not known. The entry originates in a study of post-analysis software for immune sequencing data. Overall study context: Relapsing-remitting, secondary progressive and progressive-relapsing courses of multiple sclerosis were included. Study conclusions and caveats: When compared against controls, multiple sclerosis patients showed significantly lower normalized Chao1 diversity. F-measure co-clustering was strong for batch-matched samples. Patients had higher frequencies than controls of roughly 5 TRBV segments, including TRBV5-6, TRBV5-1 and TRBV20-1.

Carried by the TCR beta cDNA libraries were unique molecular identifiers. Input amounts of 1 to 10 million T cells were used. These gave roughly 0.5 million cDNA molecules, so each molecule approximated one T cell. MiXCR was run by TCRdb on the PCR reads, yielding one entry per CDR3 protein. The sample has some 890,000 distinct CDR3 sequences, approximately 53% seen once. Per the germline V gene, CDR1 is GTSNPN and CDR2 is SVGIG (reference sequence). CDR3 length: 16 residues. J was trimmed by 3 bases and V by 3 bases; bases with no gene match: 8. The chain combines TRBV30 with TRBJ1-1; 12 positions agree with TRBD1. Sequenced: blood. The sequence was obtained from a girl aged 10 to 17 with multiple sclerosis. The CDR3 sequence: CAWRGDRGRGDTEAFF. CDR3 coding DNA: TGTGCCTGGAGAGGGGACAGGGGGCGCGGGGACACTGAAGCTTTCTTT.